This is a list of T cell receptor beta chains from one sample in a study of shared clonotypes between healthy human individuals. Clones were read by immunoSEQ multiplex PCR, and TCRdb kept only the in-frame ones, dropping some. This table holds about 1.9 million clones, just under 95% found once. Sequenced material: naive CD8+ T cells from PBMCs. The receptors here all came from a young man in good health. Some clones in this sample may be carry-over from other donors' samples. The CDR3 runs from the conserved cysteine through the conserved F or W. The order of the fields is clone size, J gene, V gene, D gene, CDR3 protein, CDR3 DNA. D genes are given only for firm matches. Clone size is stated in some rows and not others, as once, few, many or a class when expanded.

abundance: once
j_gene: TRBJ2-3
v_gene: TRBV7-9
d_gene: -
CDR3aa: CASSLQGDTQYF
CDR3nt: TGTGCCAGCAGCTTACAGGGCGATACGCAGTATTTT

abundance: -
j_gene: TRBJ2-7
v_gene: TRBV5-6
d_gene: TRBD1
CDR3aa: CASSLGGQVPEQYF
CDR3nt: TGTGCCAGCAGCTTGGGAGGACAGGTCCCCGAGCAGTACTTC

abundance: -
j_gene: TRBJ2-7
v_gene: TRBV30
d_gene: TRBD2
CDR3aa: CACDVLADSYEQYF
CDR3nt: TGTGCCTGCGACGTACTAGCGGACTCCTACGAGCAGTACTTC

abundance: -
j_gene: TRBJ2-7
v_gene: TRBV7-9
d_gene: -
CDR3aa: CASSPPGYEQYF
CDR3nt: TGTGCCAGCAGCCCCCCCGGTTACGAGCAGTACTTC

abundance: -
j_gene: TRBJ2-1
v_gene: TRBV5-1
d_gene: TRBD2
CDR3aa: CASSPTSGGYNEQFF
CDR3nt: TGCGCCAGCAGCCCGACTAGCGGGGGCTACAATGAGCAGTTCTTC

abundance: -
j_gene: TRBJ2-4
v_gene: TRBV6-1
d_gene: TRBD2
CDR3aa: CASSEAGLLAKNIQYF
CDR3nt: TGTGCCAGCAGTGAAGCGGGACTACTAGCCAAAAACATTCAGTACTTC

abundance: once
j_gene: TRBJ1-1
v_gene: TRBV6-5
d_gene: -
CDR3aa: CASSQLGGTEAFF
CDR3nt: TGTGCCAGCAGCCAACTAGGGGGCACTGAAGCTTTCTTT

abundance: -
j_gene: TRBJ1-2
v_gene: TRBV27
d_gene: -
CDR3aa: CASSQGPPVNYGYTF
CDR3nt: TGTGCCAGCAGTCAAGGCCCACCCGTGAACTATGGCTACACCTTC

abundance: -
j_gene: TRBJ2-1
v_gene: TRBV28
d_gene: -
CDR3aa: CASSQTDSVEQFF
CDR3nt: TGTGCCAGCAGTCAGACAGACAGTGTGGAGCAGTTCTTC

abundance: -
j_gene: TRBJ1-1
v_gene: TRBV15
d_gene: -
CDR3aa: CATSRVLPDTEAFF
CDR3nt: TGTGCCACCAGCAGAGTTCTTCCGGACACTGAAGCTTTCTTT

abundance: -
j_gene: TRBJ1-1
v_gene: TRBV29-1
d_gene: -
CDR3aa: CSVGVSGRRAEAFF
CDR3nt: TGCAGCGTTGGGGTAAGTGGCAGGAGGGCTGAAGCTTTCTTT

abundance: -
j_gene: TRBJ1-4
v_gene: TRBV27
d_gene: -
CDR3aa: CASSSSYRATNEKLFF
CDR3nt: TGTGCCAGCAGTTCCTCATACAGGGCAACTAATGAAAAACTGTTTTTT

abundance: -
j_gene: TRBJ2-2
v_gene: TRBV29-1
d_gene: TRBD1
CDR3aa: CSVGFDRESSGELFF
CDR3nt: TGCAGCGTTGGGTTTGACAGGGAAAGCTCGGGGGAGCTGTTTTTT

abundance: -
j_gene: TRBJ1-2
v_gene: TRBV5-1
d_gene: -
CDR3aa: CASSLDLGLANYGYTF
CDR3nt: TGCGCCAGCAGCTTGGATTTAGGCTTAGCTAACTATGGCTACACCTTC

abundance: -
j_gene: TRBJ2-7
v_gene: TRBV27
d_gene: TRBD1
CDR3aa: CASSSLGQGNYEQYF
CDR3nt: TGTGCCAGCAGTTCTCTAGGACAGGGCAACTACGAGCAGTACTTC

abundance: few
j_gene: TRBJ1-4
v_gene: TRBV28
d_gene: TRBD1
CDR3aa: CASSPYRGLGEKLFF
CDR3nt: TGTGCCAGCAGCCCGTACAGGGGGCTGGGTGAAAAACTGTTTTTT

abundance: once
j_gene: TRBJ2-1
v_gene: TRBV7-8
d_gene: TRBD2
CDR3aa: CASSPSLVGLAVSYNEQFF
CDR3nt: TGTGCCAGCAGCCCCTCTCTAGTGGGACTAGCGGTTTCCTACAATGAGCAGTTCTTC

abundance: -
j_gene: TRBJ2-2
v_gene: TRBV5-1
d_gene: -
CDR3aa: CASQIAETGSKAGELFF
CDR3nt: TGCGCCAGCCAGATTGCGGAAACAGGGAGTAAGGCCGGGGAGCTGTTTTTT

abundance: -
j_gene: TRBJ1-2
v_gene: TRBV13
d_gene: -
CDR3aa: CASSLGSDSYGYTF
CDR3nt: TGTGCCAGCAGCTTGGGCTCGGATAGCTATGGCTACACCTTC

abundance: -
j_gene: TRBJ2-2
v_gene: TRBV11-3
d_gene: TRBD1
CDR3aa: CASSTPGQDNGELFF
CDR3nt: TGTGCCAGCAGCACCCCGGGACAGGATAACGGGGAGCTGTTTTTT

abundance: once
j_gene: TRBJ2-1
v_gene: TRBV7-9
d_gene: TRBD1
CDR3aa: CASSMTGTDHNEQFF
CDR3nt: TGTGCCAGCAGCATGACCGGGACAGATCACAATGAGCAGTTCTTC

abundance: once
j_gene: TRBJ2-4
v_gene: TRBV2
d_gene: TRBD1
CDR3aa: CASSWGQGLENIQYF
CDR3nt: TGTGCCAGCAGCTGGGGACAGGGGTTGGAAAACATTCAGTACTTC

abundance: -
j_gene: TRBJ2-7
v_gene: TRBV20-1
d_gene: -
CDR3aa: CSAYEQYF
CDR3nt: TGCAGTGCCTACGAGCAGTACTTC

abundance: -
j_gene: TRBJ2-2
v_gene: TRBV7-9
d_gene: -
CDR3aa: CASSNARGIWGELFF
CDR3nt: TGTGCCAGCAGCAACGCGCGGGGTATCTGGGGGGAGCTGTTTTTT

abundance: -
j_gene: TRBJ2-2
v_gene: TRBV27
d_gene: TRBD2
CDR3aa: CASRVGGTSGRMNTGELFF
CDR3nt: TGTGCCAGCAGGGTGGGCGGGACTAGCGGGAGGATGAACACCGGGGAGCTGTTTTTT

abundance: -
j_gene: TRBJ2-7
v_gene: TRBV29-1
d_gene: -
CDR3aa: CSVVLQGYEQYF
CDR3nt: TGCAGCGTTGTTCTTCAGGGCTACGAGCAGTACTTC

abundance: once
j_gene: TRBJ2-7
v_gene: TRBV29-1
d_gene: TRBD2
CDR3aa: CSVVAGDTYEQYF
CDR3nt: TGCAGCGTTGTAGCGGGAGACACCTACGAGCAGTACTTC

abundance: -
j_gene: TRBJ2-7
v_gene: TRBV6-5
d_gene: -
CDR3aa: CASSYSMLRSSYEQYF
CDR3nt: TGTGCCAGCAGTTACTCGATGCTTAGGAGCTCCTACGAGCAGTACTTC

abundance: -
j_gene: TRBJ1-2
v_gene: TRBV18
d_gene: -
CDR3aa: CASSRATGPDGYTF
CDR3nt: TGTGCCAGCTCGCGCGCGACGGGTCCGGATGGCTACACCTTC